A single TCR beta chain is shown here with its context. The sample comes from a study of blood T cell repertoires in COVID-19. Study in general: The samples span acute and convalescent COVID-19 from the United States, Italy and Spain. Nucleic acid was either cDNA or gDNA, and it came from T cells, B-cell-depleted T cells, or PBMCs.

As originally analysed: Amplification of reference gene primers was used by the study to estimate nucleated cell counts. Method: immunoSEQ multiplex PCR; TCRdb's copy keeps in-frame clones and lacks some. V and J calls and clone size are copied from that table; D and trimming were computed from the DNA. The sample has just under 60,000 clones, about four fifths seen once. Seattle's cohort entered during active infection and was followed longitudinally. The CDR3 is 15 amino acids. V dropped 5 bases and J dropped 6; count of bases not matched to a gene: 9. Germline loops: CDR1 MNHEY, CDR2 SMNVEV (reference sequence).

Sequencing was carried out using peripheral blood. The origin of this receptor is a man aged 80 or over with COVID-19, enrolled during active disease. The genes are TRBV27 and TRBJ2-1, with 8 bases fitting TRBD2. The CDR3 DNA reads as TGTGCCAGCAGTCTTGGACTAGCCGGGACCAATGAGCAGTTCTTC. Translated: CASSLGLAGTNEQFF.